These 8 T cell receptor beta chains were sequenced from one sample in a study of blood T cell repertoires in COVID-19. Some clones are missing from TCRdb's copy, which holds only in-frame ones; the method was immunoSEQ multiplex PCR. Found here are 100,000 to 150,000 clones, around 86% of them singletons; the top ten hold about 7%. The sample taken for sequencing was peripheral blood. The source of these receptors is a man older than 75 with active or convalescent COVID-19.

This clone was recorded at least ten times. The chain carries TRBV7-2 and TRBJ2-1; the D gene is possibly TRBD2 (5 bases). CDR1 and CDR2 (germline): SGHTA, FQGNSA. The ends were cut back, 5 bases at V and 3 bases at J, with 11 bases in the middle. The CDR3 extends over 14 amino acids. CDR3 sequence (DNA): TGTGCCAGCAGCCGTTCCGGGATCTACAATGAGCAGTTCTTC. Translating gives CASSRSGIYNEQFF.

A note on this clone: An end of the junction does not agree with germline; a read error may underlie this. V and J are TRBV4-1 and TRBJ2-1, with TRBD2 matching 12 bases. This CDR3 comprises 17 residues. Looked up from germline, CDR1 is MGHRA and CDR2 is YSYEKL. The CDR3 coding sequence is TGCGCCAGCAGTCAAGAAAGGGCTAGCGGGAGGGGGAATGAGCAGTTCTTC. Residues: CASSQERASGRGNEQFF.

The CDR3: CASSPLGLAGADGELFF. CDR3 bases: TGTGCCAGCAGCCCTTTGGGACTAGCGGGAGCGGACGGGGAGCTGTTTTTT. The V call is TRBV7-9, the J call TRBJ2-2; TRBD2 aligns across 14 bases. The CDR3 covers 17 residues. J lost 7 bases, V lost 5 bases, and 9 bases had no gene match. The germline V gene encodes CDR1 SEHNR and CDR2 FQNEAQ (reference sequence).

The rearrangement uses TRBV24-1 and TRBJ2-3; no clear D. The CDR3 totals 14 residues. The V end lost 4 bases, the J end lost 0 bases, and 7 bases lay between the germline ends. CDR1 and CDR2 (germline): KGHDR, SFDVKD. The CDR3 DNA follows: TGTGCCACCAGTGAGTCGCGAAGCACAGATACGCAGTATTTT. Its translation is CATSESRSTDTQYF.

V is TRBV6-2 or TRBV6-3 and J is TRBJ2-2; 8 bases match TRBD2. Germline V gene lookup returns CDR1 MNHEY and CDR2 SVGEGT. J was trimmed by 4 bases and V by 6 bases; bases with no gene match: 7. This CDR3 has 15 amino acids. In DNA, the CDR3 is TGTGCCAGCAGCCCTTTAGCGGGACGCACCGGGGAGCTGTTTTTT. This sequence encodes CASSPLAGRTGELFF.

The chain's CDR3 is CASSVLLAGDGETQYF. CDR3 bases: TGCGCCAGCAGCGTCTTACTAGCGGGGGATGGAGAGACCCAGTACTTC. This rearrangement joins TRBV5-1 to TRBJ2-5, with TRBD2 identical over 11 bases. The CDR3 runs to 16 residues. J gave up 4 bases and V 4 bases, and 9 bases lay outside the gene matches. Germline-derived CDR1 and CDR2 are SGHRS and YFSETQ.

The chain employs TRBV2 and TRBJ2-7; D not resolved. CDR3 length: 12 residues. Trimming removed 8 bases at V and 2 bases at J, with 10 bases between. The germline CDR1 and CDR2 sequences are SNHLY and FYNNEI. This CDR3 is CASSIATYEQYF. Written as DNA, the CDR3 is TGTGCCAGCTCGATAGCTACCTACGAGCAGTACTTC.

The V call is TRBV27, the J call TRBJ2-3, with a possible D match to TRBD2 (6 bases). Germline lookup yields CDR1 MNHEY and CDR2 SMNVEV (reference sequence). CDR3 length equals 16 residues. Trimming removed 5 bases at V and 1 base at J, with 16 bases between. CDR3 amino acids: CASSQLRGLGTDTQYF. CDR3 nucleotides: TGTGCCAGCAGTCAACTTCGGGGGTTGGGCACAGATACGCAGTATTTT.